Listed below are T cell receptor beta chains from one sample, sequenced in a study of T cell responses to AZD1222 COVID-19 vaccine. Sequencing was performed with immunoSEQ multiplex PCR; in TCRdb, only in-frame clones are kept and a portion is missing. There are tens of thousands of clones in the sample; approximately 90% occur only once, and 4.5% to 5.5% lies in the top ten. The input for sequencing was peripheral blood, taken on day 0 of MenACWY control vaccination. The receptors come from an adult in good health. Both conserved end residues are part of each CDR3. D genes are given only for firm matches. Clone size appears in some rows only: once, few, many, or a class for an expanded clone.

>TRBV6-4|TRBJ2-1|-|-
CASSDLAYNNEQFF
TGTGCCAGCAGTGACCTAGCGTATAACAATGAGCAGTTCTTC
>TRBV5-3|TRBJ1-1|-|TRBD1
CARSWTGDGAFF
TGTGCCAGAAGCTGGACAGGGGACGGAGCTTTCTTT
>TRBV7-9|TRBJ1-4|-|-
CASSLVGQAGKLFF
TGTGCCAGCAGCTTAGTGGGCCAAGCTGGAAAACTGTTTTTT
>TRBV3-1/TRBV3-2|TRBJ1-1|-|-
CASSQASVGGTEAFF
TGTGCCAGCAGCCAAGCTTCCGTTGGGGGCACTGAAGCTTTCTTT
>TRBV28|TRBJ2-5|once|TRBD2
CASSRLTSGIAETQYF
TGTGCCAGCAGCCGATTGACTAGCGGGATAGCAGAGACCCAGTACTTC
>TRBV29-1|TRBJ2-5|few|TRBD2
CSVPPSGDGGTQYF
TGCAGCGTTCCCCCTAGCGGGGATGGGGGGACCCAGTACTTC
>TRBV5-6|TRBJ1-6|-|-
CASSLGGGTSPLHF
TGTGCCAGCAGCTTGGGAGGGGGGACCTCACCCCTCCACTTT
>TRBV6-1|TRBJ1-1|-|-
CASSEGLNANTEAFF
TGTGCCAGCAGTGAAGGGTTGAACGCGAACACTGAAGCTTTCTTT
>TRBV3-1/TRBV3-2|TRBJ1-5|-|-
CASSQASGGYQPQHF
TGTGCCAGCAGCCAAGCCTCCGGGGGCTATCAGCCCCAGCATTTT
>TRBV7-3|TRBJ2-2|-|-
CASSTYTGELFF
TGTGCCAGCAGCACCTACACCGGGGAGCTGTTTTTT
>TRBV11-2|TRBJ2-7|-|-
CASSLAGRPYEQYF
TGTGCCAGCAGCTTAGCAGGACGGCCCTACGAGCAGTACTTC
>TRBV24-1|TRBJ1-1|-|-
CATSDEWDTRGAFF
TGTGCCACCAGTGATGAGTGGGACACCCGAGGAGCTTTCTTT
>TRBV27|TRBJ2-1|-|-
CASRQGVNDNEQFF
TGTGCCAGCAGGCAGGGAGTTAATGACAATGAGCAGTTCTTC
>TRBV3-1/TRBV3-2|TRBJ2-5|-|TRBD2
CASSPEEAGVETQYF
TGTGCCAGCAGCCCCGAGGAAGCGGGAGTGGAGACCCAGTACTTC
>TRBV10-1|TRBJ2-3|-|-
CASSADQGSSGTDTQYF
TGCGCCAGCAGCGCGGATCAAGGATCCAGCGGGACAGATACGCAGTATTTT
>TRBV18|TRBJ1-5|-|-
CASSLVGDGNQPQHF
TGTGCCAGCTCACTTGTGGGGGATGGCAATCAGCCCCAGCATTTT
>TRBV6-2/TRBV6-3|TRBJ1-1|-|-
CASSYLGRDTEAFF
TGTGCCAGCAGTTACCTGGGACGGGACACTGAAGCTTTCTTT
>TRBV5-6|TRBJ1-1|-|-
CASSTGREGTEAFF
TGTGCCAGCAGCACGGGACGGGAGGGGACTGAAGCTTTCTTT
>TRBV14|TRBJ1-2|-|-
CASSQDLQGSYTF
TGTGCCAGCAGCCAAGATCTGCAGGGGAGCTACACCTTC
>TRBV27|TRBJ2-1|-|-
CASGPSDISFNEQFF
TGTGCCAGCGGCCCCTCAGATATATCCTTCAATGAGCAGTTCTTC
>TRBV4-3|TRBJ1-1|-|-
CASSQTMGTEAFF
TGCGCCAGCAGCCAGACAATGGGCACTGAAGCTTTCTTT
>TRBV13|TRBJ2-1|once|-
CASRHMAVGEQFF
TGTGCCAGCAGACATATGGCTGTTGGGGAGCAGTTCTTC
>TRBV6-1|TRBJ1-4|once|-
CASSETPGVGDEKLFF
TGTGCCAGCAGTGAAACCCCAGGGGTCGGGGATGAAAAACTGTTTTTT
>TRBV12-3/TRBV12-4|TRBJ2-1|-|-
CASSLSGEQFF
TGTGCCAGCAGTTTGTCTGGAGAGCAGTTCTTC
>TRBV4-1|TRBJ2-3|-|-
CASSRVRAETQYF
TGCGCCAGCAGCCGCGTACGGGCGGAGACGCAGTATTTT
>TRBV27|TRBJ2-3|-|-
CASSFTPTDTQYF
TGTGCCAGCAGTTTTACTCCCACAGATACGCAGTATTTT
>TRBV30|TRBJ1-5|-|-
CAWRHPDSHSNQPQHF
TGTGCCTGGAGGCACCCAGACAGCCATAGCAATCAGCCCCAGCATTTT
>TRBV4-1|TRBJ1-5|-|TRBD1
CASSHALGQVNQPQHF
TGCGCCAGCAGCCACGCCCTCGGACAGGTCAATCAGCCCCAGCATTTT
>TRBV4-1|TRBJ1-6|few|-
CASSQEGEYSPLHF
TGCGCCAGCAGCCAAGAAGGGGAGTATTCACCCCTCCACTTT
>TRBV5-1|TRBJ1-2|-|TRBD1
CASSSTGGSYGYTF
TGCGCCAGCAGCTCGACAGGGGGCAGCTATGGCTACACCTTC
>TRBV6-5|TRBJ1-6|medium-sized|-
CASSLWLSVDSPLHF
TGTGCCAGCAGTTTGTGGCTGAGTGTGGATTCACCCCTCCACTTT
>TRBV5-1|TRBJ2-2|-|-
CASSDSGTGELFF
TGCGCCAGCAGCGACTCGGGCACCGGGGAGCTGTTTTTT
>TRBV9|TRBJ2-5|-|-
CASSVLGGQETQYF
TGTGCCAGCAGCGTATTGGGCGGACAAGAGACCCAGTACTTC
>TRBV12-5|TRBJ1-5|-|-
CASGIGHSNQPQHF
TGTGCTAGTGGCATCGGCCATAGCAATCAGCCCCAGCATTTT
>TRBV27|TRBJ1-4|-|-
CASSSVQGTATNEKLFF
TGTGCCAGCAGTTCGGTACAGGGAACTGCAACTAATGAAAAACTGTTTTTT
>TRBV27|TRBJ2-7|once|-
CASSHQGIHEQYF
TGTGCCAGCAGTCATCAGGGAATCCACGAGCAGTACTTC
>TRBV6-5|TRBJ1-1|-|-
CASTEQSNTEAFF
TGTGCCAGCACAGAACAGTCGAACACTGAAGCTTTCTTT
>TRBV27|TRBJ2-3|-|-
CASSFRVGAQYF
TGTGCCAGCAGTTTTCGGGTGGGTGCGCAGTATTTT
>TRBV20-1|TRBJ1-5|-|TRBD1
CSANAGTGRHF
TGCAGTGCAAACGCCGGGACAGGTCGGCATTTT
>TRBV5-1|TRBJ1-3|-|-
CASSLEGQSGNTIYF
TGCGCCAGCAGCTTGGAAGGACAGTCAGGAAACACCATATATTTT
>TRBV28|TRBJ1-5|few|-
CALPGEESSCPQHF
TGTGCCCTCCCCGGGGAGGAGTCGTCCTGCCCCCAGCATTTT
>TRBV15|TRBJ2-1|-|-
CATSPGNNEQFF
TGTGCCACCAGCCCAGGGAACAATGAGCAGTTCTTC
>TRBV14|TRBJ1-6|few|-
CASSQDPAGKSPLHF
TGTGCCAGCAGCCAAGACCCGGCAGGAAAGTCACCCCTCCACTTT
>TRBV6-5|TRBJ2-3|-|-
CASSRDSVQYF
TGTGCCAGCAGTCGGGACTCCGTGCAGTATTTT
>TRBV4-1|TRBJ1-2|-|-
CARPCCSTLYGYTF
TGCGCCAGGCCATGCTGCTCCACCCTTTATGGCTACACCTTC
>TRBV5-1|TRBJ1-1|once|-
CAGSLAGASEAFF
TGCGCCGGCAGCTTGGCAGGGGCATCTGAAGCTTTCTTT
>TRBV7-9|TRBJ1-5|-|-
CASSLDRLNQPQHF
TGTGCCAGCAGCCTAGACAGATTAAATCAGCCCCAGCATTTT
>TRBV19|TRBJ2-1|-|TRBD2
CASSVTSGAYNEQFF
TGTGCCAGTAGTGTTACTAGCGGGGCCTACAATGAGCAGTTCTTC
>TRBV9|TRBJ2-2|-|-
CASSVETGKAGELFF
TGTGCCAGCAGCGTAGAAACAGGGAAAGCCGGGGAGCTGTTTTTT
>TRBV2|TRBJ2-7|-|-
CASSEVSGEQYF
TGTGCCAGCAGTGAAGTGAGCGGCGAGCAGTACTTC
>TRBV18|TRBJ2-3|once|TRBD1
CASSSDRDRGTDTQYF
TGTGCCAGCTCATCCGACCGGGACAGGGGCACAGATACGCAGTATTTT
>TRBV30|TRBJ1-5|-|-
CAWIPGGGKNQPQHF
TGTGCCTGGATCCCCGGGGGGGGAAAAAATCAGCCCCAGCATTTT
>TRBV4-1|TRBJ2-7|-|TRBD2
CASSHSGTSDSYEQYF
TGCGCCAGCAGCCATTCCGGGACTAGCGACTCCTACGAGCAGTACTTC
>TRBV14|TRBJ1-4|-|-
CASSQRGGRSNEKLFF
TGTGCCAGCAGCCAGAGGGGTGGCAGAAGCAATGAAAAACTGTTTTTT
>TRBV5-6|TRBJ2-3|-|TRBD2
CASSPPAGGATDTQYF
TGTGCCAGCAGCCCCCCGGCGGGGGGGGCCACAGATACGCAGTATTTT
>TRBV12-5|TRBJ1-5|-|-
CASGGGQGSNQPQHF
TGTGCTAGTGGGGGAGGGCAGGGGAGCAATCAGCCCCAGCATTTT
>TRBV6-5|TRBJ2-7|-|TRBD2
CASSYGTSSYEQYF
TGTGCCAGCAGTTACGGGACTAGCAGCTACGAGCAGTACTTC